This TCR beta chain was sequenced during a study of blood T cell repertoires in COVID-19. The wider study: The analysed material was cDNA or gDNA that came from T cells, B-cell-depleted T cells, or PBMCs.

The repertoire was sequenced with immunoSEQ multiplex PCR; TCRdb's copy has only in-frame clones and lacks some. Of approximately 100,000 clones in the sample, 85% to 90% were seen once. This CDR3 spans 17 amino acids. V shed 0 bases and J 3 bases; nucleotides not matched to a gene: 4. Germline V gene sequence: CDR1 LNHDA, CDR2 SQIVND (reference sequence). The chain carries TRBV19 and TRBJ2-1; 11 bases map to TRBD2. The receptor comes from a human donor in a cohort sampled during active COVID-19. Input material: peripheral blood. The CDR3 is CASSIDHGTSGYNEQFF. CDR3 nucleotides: TGTGCCAGTAGTATAGATCACGGGACTAGCGGCTACAATGAGCAGTTCTTC.